Following are 2 T cell receptor beta chains from one sample sequenced in a study of blood T cell repertoires in COVID-19. Generated by immunoSEQ multiplex PCR, the TCRdb table keeps only in-frame clones and is missing some. Of over 200,000 clones listed, 70% to 90% are singletons. Source material: peripheral blood. The origin of the receptors is a man aged 45 to 65 with COVID-19, enrolled during active disease.

The V and J genes are TRBV7-3 and TRBJ2-7; TRBD2 aligns across 7 bases. V was pared by 5 bases and J by 5 bases, with 6 bases of the junction left unmatched. This CDR3 is built from 13 residues. Per germline, CDR1 SGHTA and CDR2 FQGTGA. CDR3 in amino acids: CASSTTGTNEQYF. CDR3 sequence (DNA): TGTGCCAGCAGCACCACCGGGACTAACGAGCAGTACTTC. Full variable domain (outside the CDR3, taken from reference TRBV7-3 and TRBJ2-7): GAGVSQTPSNKVTEKGKYVELRCDPISGHTALYWYRQSLGQGPEFLIYFQGTGAADDSGLPNDRFFAVRPEGSVSTLKIQRTERGDSAVYLCASSTTGTNEQYFGPGTRLTVT.

The genes are TRBV4-2 and TRBJ1-1; D is possibly TRBD1 (5 bases). CDR1 is LGHNA and CDR2 is YNFKEQ in the germline V gene. This CDR3 is 16 amino acids long. V was trimmed by 1 base and J by 1 base, leaving 13 bases between them. The CDR3, as DNA: TGTGCCAGCAGCCAAGGGGTGGGGGGGAAGAACACTGAAGCTTTCTTT. It translates to CASSQGVGGKNTEAFF.